This T cell receptor (beta chain) emerged from a study of cytomegalovirus exposure and HLA in healthy donors. Study background: Prior work identified around 120 million unique TCR beta sequences in some 180 million T cells.

PCR employed 60 Vbeta and 13 Jbeta primers. Profiling relied on immunoSEQ multiplex PCR, and the TCRdb table lists in-frame clones only, not all of them. The sample contains 110,000 or so clones, around 81% of which appear only once. Germline V lookup: CDR1 MDHEN, CDR2 SYDVKM. The J segment lost 4 bases and the V segment lost 6 bases, leaving 18 bases of the junction unmatched. The CDR3 is made up of 17 amino acids. Study-wide points: There was a cluster of highly shared sequence variants that was likely a sequencing artifact. Highest at DRB1 and lowest at HLA-C, TCR association rates differed among HLA loci in a later analysis.

Turning to this clone: What it binds is not known.

Sample: PBMCs. The rearrangement uses TRBV28 and TRBJ2-7, with 7 bases fitting TRBD2. The TCR was taken from a woman between 25 and 40 years old in good health and CMV-seronegative. The CDR3 coding sequence is TGTGCCAGCAGACCACGTTTGAAGGAGCGGGGTAGGTACGAGCAGTACTTC. Translating it yields CASRPRLKERGRYEQYF.